These T cell receptor beta chains were read from a single sample in a study of T cell repertoires in aging, cancer and after chemotherapy. TCRdb reanalysed the multiplex PCR reads using MiXCR and keeps one entry per CDR3 protein. The sample has 9,500 to 11,000 distinct CDR3 sequences; 25% to 30% are singletons. Input material: blood. The receptors were gathered from a human donor in good health. The CDR3 runs from the conserved cysteine through the conserved F or W. The order of the fields is V gene, clone size, J gene, D gene, CDR3 DNA, CDR3 protein. D genes are given only for firm matches. Clone size is shown for a subset of rows, as once, few, many or a class of expanded clone.

>TRBV6-2/TRBV6-3|few|TRBJ1-2|TRBD1
TGTGCCAGCAGTTCCTCCCGGGACAGAAGGGCTAACTATGGCTACACCTTC
CASSSSRDRRANYGYTF
>TRBV28|-|TRBJ2-1|-
TGTGCCAGCCTTACCCGAGGGCCGAATGAGCAGTTCTTC
CASLTRGPNEQFF
>TRBV15|-|TRBJ2-2|-
TGTGCCACCAGCAGAGAGACAGTACAGACCGGGGAGCTGTTTTTT
CATSRETVQTGELFF
>TRBV12-3/TRBV12-4|few|TRBJ2-3|-
TGTGCCAGCAGTTTAAGGGAAACTAGCACAGATACGCAGTATTTT
CASSLRETSTDTQYF
>TRBV28|-|TRBJ1-2|TRBD1
TGTGCCAGCAGTCGCACCGGGACAGGGGGCCGCGGCTACACCTTC
CASSRTGTGGRGYTF
>TRBV30|medium-sized|TRBJ1-2|TRBD1
TGTGCCTTTTCCGGGACAGGGGAGCATGGCTACACCTTC
CAFSGTGEHGYTF
>TRBV20-1|few|TRBJ2-2|TRBD2
TGCAGTGCTAGGGCTAGCGGGGGGGAGGACTGGAACACCGGGGAGCTGTTTTTT
CSARASGGEDWNTGELFF
>TRBV5-6|-|TRBJ2-5|TRBD1
TGTGCCAGCAGCCAGTTGGGAGGTAGACAGGGGGGGACCCAGTACTTC
CASSQLGGRQGGTQYF
>TRBV5-1|-|TRBJ1-2|TRBD1
TGCGCCAGCAGATTGTCAGGGGGCGTCTATGGCTACACCTTC
CASRLSGGVYGYTF
>TRBV20-1|once|TRBJ2-1|TRBD2
TGCAGTGCTAATAGCGGGGCCATTCTCTATGAGCAGTTCTTC
CSANSGAILYEQFF
>TRBV20-1|-|TRBJ2-1|-
TGCAGTGCTAGAGACGCTTTCCGGGACACCCTGACGGGTGAGCAGTTCTTC
CSARDAFRDTLTGEQFF
>TRBV28|once|TRBJ1-2|-
TGTGCCAGCAGTTTTCTGGGAGGTGGCTACACCTTC
CASSFLGGGYTF
>TRBV6-2/TRBV6-3|few|TRBJ1-5|-
TGTGCCACCGATAGTACCAGGGAGTACCAGCCCCAGCATTTT
CATDSTREYQPQHF
>TRBV5-1|few|TRBJ2-6|-
TGCGCCAGCAGCTTGGGGGGAGCTGGGGCCAACGTCCTGACTTTC
CASSLGGAGANVLTF
>TRBV20-1|once|TRBJ1-1|-
TGCAGTGCTTCAGGCAGGAGGAACACTGAAGCTTTCTTT
CSASGRRNTEAFF
>TRBV5-1|-|TRBJ1-6|-
TGCGCCAGCAGCTTGGTTGGCCTTTATAATTCACCCCTCCACTTT
CASSLVGLYNSPLHF
>TRBV27|-|TRBJ1-3|-
TGTGCCAGCAGTTACTCGAGTACAGGGACTGGAAACACCATATATTTT
CASSYSSTGTGNTIYF
>TRBV6-2/TRBV6-3|-|TRBJ1-3|TRBD1
TGTGCCAGCAAGAGGGACAGGGACCCTACCAACTCTGGAAACACCATATATTTT
CASKRDRDPTNSGNTIYF
>TRBV12-3/TRBV12-4|few|TRBJ1-1|TRBD1
TGTGCCAGCAGTCAGCGCCAGGGGGCTAACACTGAAGCTTTCTTT
CASSQRQGANTEAFF
>TRBV27|few|TRBJ1-5|-
TGTGCCAGCAATCGAACAATTATGGACAGTGGAAGCAATCAGCCCCAGCATTTT
CASNRTIMDSGSNQPQHF
>TRBV12-3/TRBV12-4|medium-sized|TRBJ1-1|-
TGTGCCAGCGGATTTAACACTGAAGCTTTCTTT
CASGFNTEAFF
>TRBV12-3/TRBV12-4|few|TRBJ2-7|TRBD1
TGTGCCAGCAGTTTAGGACAGGGTCCCGAGCAGTACTTC
CASSLGQGPEQYF
>TRBV7-2|-|TRBJ2-3|TRBD2
TGTGCCAGCAGCTTAGGAGGGTTGGCGGGAGGGCGGGAAGATACGCAGTATTTT
CASSLGGLAGGREDTQYF
>TRBV20-1|-|TRBJ2-7|-
TGCAGTGCTAGACCGACCCGCTCGGGATCTGGCGAGCAGTACTTC
CSARPTRSGSGEQYF
>TRBV27|-|TRBJ2-2|-
TGTGCCAGCAGCTCACAGGGTCCCTCGGGGGTCGGGGAGCTGTTTTTT
CASSSQGPSGVGELFF
>TRBV5-8|-|TRBJ1-6|TRBD1
TGTGCCAGCAGCTTGGCCTCAGGGGGGGGGGGGATACCCCTCCACTTT
CASSLASGGGGIPLHF
>TRBV6-5|medium-sized|TRBJ2-7|-
TGTGCCAGCAGAATAGGGGGTCAATCCGAGCAGTACTTC
CASRIGGQSEQYF